The rows below give T cell receptor beta chains drawn from one sample of a study of blood T cell repertoires in COVID-19. Libraries were prepared by immunoSEQ multiplex PCR; TCRdb keeps only in-frame clonotypes and omits some of them. In the table there are some 280,000 clones, 75% to 90% of which are singletons. Sequencing was carried out using peripheral blood. Every receptor here comes from a woman aged 40 to 50 who had recovered from COVID-19. CDR3s include the opening cysteine and the closing phenylalanine or tryptophan. The D gene is left open where the match is weak. Part of the rows lack a size; the others show once, few, many or a class for expanded clones.

j_call v_call clone_size d_call cdr3_aa cdr3_nt
TRBJ1-2 TRBV3-1/TRBV3-2 NA NA CASSQGRGELIYGYTF TGTGCCAGCAGCCAAGGGCGGGGGGAATTGATCTATGGCTACACCTTC
TRBJ2-5 TRBV6-1 once NA CASSEQAQETQYF TGTGCCAGCAGTGAACAGGCCCAAGAGACCCAGTACTTC
TRBJ1-1 TRBV18 NA NA CASSPQGMMNTEAFF TGTGCCAGCTCACCACAGGGGATGATGAACACTGAAGCTTTCTTT
TRBJ2-3 TRBV12-3/TRBV12-4 once NA CASSGTGFLQYF TGTGCCAGCAGTGGGACTGGGTTCTTGCAGTATTTT
TRBJ2-7 TRBV10-3 NA NA CAISDSSYEQYF TGTGCCATCAGTGACAGCTCCTACGAGCAGTACTTC
TRBJ1-1 TRBV6-5 NA NA CASRQGYTEAFF TGTGCCAGCAGGCAGGGGTATACTGAAGCTTTCTTT
TRBJ1-2 TRBV6-5 few NA CASRPAKLYGYTF TGTGCCAGCAGACCAGCGAAACTCTATGGCTACACCTTC
TRBJ2-5 TRBV30 NA TRBD2 CAWSVRGGLQETQYF TGTGCCTGGAGTGTACGGGGGGGTCTACAAGAGACCCAGTACTTC
TRBJ2-5 TRBV11-2 NA NA CASSSPASRETQYF TGTGCCAGCAGCTCACCCGCTAGCCGGGAGACCCAGTACTTC
TRBJ2-7 TRBV5-4 NA NA CASSPTPSYEQYF TGTGCCAGCAGCCCGACACCGTCCTACGAGCAGTACTTC
TRBJ2-1 TRBV5-6 NA TRBD2 CASGEGLEVYEQFF TGTGCCAGCGGGGAGGGACTAGAGGTCTATGAGCAGTTCTTC
TRBJ2-7 TRBV28 NA NA CASSPTRDWGVEQYF TGTGCCAGCAGTCCTACGAGGGACTGGGGCGTCGAGCAGTACTTC
TRBJ2-7 TRBV6-5 few TRBD1 CASSYRQGVLYEQYF TGTGCCAGCAGTTACCGGCAGGGGGTTCTGTACGAGCAGTACTTC
TRBJ2-1 TRBV11-3 NA NA CASSTPGGEYNEQFF TGTGCCAGCAGCACCCCCGGAGGGGAATACAATGAGCAGTTCTTC
TRBJ2-7 TRBV28 NA NA CASTPGSSGPSYEQYF TGTGCCAGCACGCCGGGGAGTAGCGGACCATCCTACGAGCAGTACTTC